A single sample is the source of the 17 T cell receptor beta chains below, sequenced in a study of a mutant IDH1 vaccine in newly diagnosed glioma. Only in-frame clones appear in the TCRdb table, and some are missing; sequencing was by immunoSEQ multiplex PCR. The sample records under 45,000 clones, about 81% being singletons. Their target antigens are unknown. As for time point: week 23, last vaccination. All doses held 300 ug of mutant IDH1 20-mer peptide, with topical imiquimod. This sample comprised PBMCs, obtained from a glioma patient whose treatment included an IDH1 peptide vaccine. Receptors originate from a woman between 18 and 30 years old with glioma. Some clones in this sample may be carry-over from other donors' samples.

Here the CDR3 DNA reads TGTGCCAGCAGCCGGGTCCTGACAGGGGATTTTGCTGGAAACACCATATATTTT. It specifies CASSRVLTGDFAGNTIYF. V gene TRBV5-6 combines with J gene TRBJ1-3, with 8 bases matching TRBD1. The V gene end was trimmed by 4 bases and the J gene end by 2 bases; junction bases not matched to a gene: 14. This CDR3 is built from 18 residues. Germline V gene sequence: CDR1 SGHDT, CDR2 YYEEEE.

This clone was recorded once. The chain recombines TRBV7-9 with TRBJ2-1; TRBD2 agrees at 13 bases. Germline CDR1 reads SEHNR; CDR2 reads FQNEAQ (reference sequence). V shed 5 bases, J shed 7 bases, and the junction held 5 bases outside the gene matches. This CDR3 is 15 amino acids long. The CDR3 DNA sequence: TGTGCCAGCAGCCGAGGACTAGCGGGGGTGAATGAGCAGTTCTTC. Residues: CASSRGLAGVNEQFF.

The chain joins TRBV4-2 to TRBJ1-1; 8 bases fit TRBD1. Trimming cost V 8 bases and J 7 bases; bases outside gene matches: 9. The CDR3 has 13 residues. Looked up from germline, CDR1 is LGHNA and CDR2 is YNFKEQ. The CDR3 reads CASGRDRGGEAFF. The CDR3 nucleotides are TGTGCCAGCGGGAGAGACAGGGGAGGTGAAGCTTTCTTT.

This clone was observed a handful of times. The chain links TRBV6-6 to TRBJ1-2; possibly TRBD1 for D (6 bases). Trimming shortened V by 11 bases and J by 8 bases, and 21 bases separated the two germline ends. The CDR3 consists of 13 residues. Germline assignment: CDR1 MNHNY and CDR2 SVGAGI (reference sequence). The DNA for the CDR3 is TGTGCCGTTGACAGGAAGACGGCGTCGGGCTACACCTTC. Protein: CAVDRKTASGYTF.

The V call is TRBV7-8, the J call TRBJ2-2, with TRBD1 matching over 8 bases. The CDR3 is 16 residues long. V trimming: 5 bases; J trimming: 5 bases; junction bases outside the gene matches: 10. Germline loops: CDR1 SGHVS, CDR2 FQNEAQ. The CDR3, as DNA: TGTGCCAGCAGCACGACCGGGACAGGCCCTACCGGGGAGCTGTTTTTT. Its protein product is CASSTTGTGPTGELFF.

CDR3 sequence reads: CASKARMAKNIQYF. CDR3 coding DNA: TGTGCCAGCAAGGCGAGGATGGCCAAAAACATTCAGTACTTC. V is TRBV2 and J is TRBJ2-4; no clear D gene. Germline V gives CDR1 SNHLY, CDR2 FYNNEI. This CDR3 has 14 residues. V lost 7 bases to trimming and J lost 1 base, with 11 bases between them. The whole variable domain, remainder taken from reference TRBV2 and TRBJ2-4, is EPEVTQTPSHQVTQMGQEVILRCVPISNHLYFYWYRQILGQKVEFLVSFYNNEISEKSEIFDDQFSVERPDGSNFTLKIRSTKLEDSAMYFCASKARMAKNIQYFGAGTRLSVL.

The rearrangement uses TRBV6-4 and TRBJ2-1, with D uncertain. V dropped 3 bases and J dropped 0 bases, with 6 bases sitting between them. This CDR3 is 14 amino acids long. Germline assignment: CDR1 MRHNA and CDR2 SNTAGT. The CDR3 sequence is CASSEGSSYNEQFF. The CDR3 nucleotides are TGTGCCAGCAGTGAAGGTAGCTCCTACAATGAGCAGTTCTTC.

For the CDR3, the DNA is TGCGCCAGCAGCCGTCCAGGGACAGGGAGTGAGCAGTTCTTC. It encodes CASSRPGTGSEQFF. This chain connects TRBV4-1 to TRBJ2-1, with TRBD1 matching over 9 bases. The CDR3 sequence is 14 residues long. CDR1 is MGHRA, CDR2 YSYEKL, per germline. After removal of 4 bases from V and 9 bases from J, the junction contained 7 bases not matched to a gene.

As DNA, the CDR3 is TGTGCCAGCAGCTTCCGGGACAGGGATGGCTACACCTTC. This gives the protein CASSFRDRDGYTF. V gene TRBV7-9 combines with J gene TRBJ1-2; 9 positions agree with TRBD1. This CDR3 is 13 amino acids long. V trimming: 3 bases; J trimming: 6 bases; junction bases outside the gene matches: 2. Germline loops: CDR1 SEHNR, CDR2 FQNEAQ (reference sequence). The full variable domain, in which reference TRBV7-9 and TRBJ1-2 provide the parts outside the CDR3, is DTGVSQNPRHKITKRGQNVTFRCDPISEHNRLYWYRQTLGQGPEFLTYFQNEAQLEKSRLLSDRFSAERPKGSFSTLEIQRTEQGDSAMYLCASSFRDRDGYTFGSGTRLTVV.

The V call is TRBV10-3, the J call TRBJ2-1, with 11 bases aligning to TRBD1. The germline gives CDR1 ENHRY, CDR2 SYGVKD. Germline trimming cut 6 bases from V and 6 bases from J; bases unmatched to any gene: 7. This CDR3 is 15 amino acids long. Here the CDR3 DNA reads TGTGCCATCAGGGAGGACAGGGGGCGCGCCAATGAGCAGTTCTTC. Its translation is CAIREDRGRANEQFF.

This clone appeared a few times. The chain carries TRBV6-5 and TRBJ1-5, with D perhaps TRBD1 (5 bases). Trimming took 8 bases from V and 6 from J, leaving 14 bases between them. The length of the CDR3 is 13 residues. From germline, CDR1 is MNHEY and CDR2 SVGAGI. CDR3 bases: TGTGCCAGCCTTGGAGGGGTAGGTCAGCCCCAGCATTTT. As protein: CASLGGVGQPQHF.

This clone was seen only once. V gene TRBV18 combines with J gene TRBJ1-1; 7 bases agree with TRBD1. The trim removed 6 bases at V and 3 bases at J, leaving 4 bases unmatched. Looked up from germline, CDR1 is KGHSH and CDR2 is LQKENI. CDR3 length: 13 residues. The CDR3 here is CASSRDRDTEAFF. The CDR3 region has the DNA TGTGCCAGCTCGCGCGACAGGGACACTGAAGCTTTCTTT.

The gene calls are TRBV4-2 and TRBJ2-1; 9 bases are shared with TRBD2. The ends lost 3 bases at V and 7 bases at J; junction bases unmatched: 10. CDR3 length equals 16 residues. CDR1 and CDR2 from the germline V gene are LGHNA and YNFKEQ. The CDR3 coding sequence is TGTGCCAGCAGCCATGATATTGGTAGCGGGAGTAATGAGCAGTTCTTC. This codes for CASSHDIGSGSNEQFF.

This clone has only a few counts. CDR3 amino acids: CASYGARQTTEAFF. CDR3 DNA sequence: TGTGCCTCCTACGGAGCCCGACAGACCACTGAAGCTTTCTTT. The chain has TRBV6-5 and TRBJ1-1, with D possibly matching TRBD1 (5 bases). The CDR3 is made up of 14 amino acids. The V end lost 11 bases, the J end lost 4 bases, and 20 bases lay between the germline ends. The germline V gene has CDR1 MNHEY and CDR2 SVGAGI.

The rearrangement links TRBV6-5 to TRBJ2-5; tentatively, D is TRBD1 (8 bases). CDR1 is MNHEY, CDR2 SVGAGI, per germline. The CDR3 sequence is 14 residues long. Trimming left V 2 bases short and J 5 bases short, with 12 bases between. This CDR3 reads CASSYTQGGETQYF. The CDR3 bases are TGTGCCAGCAGTTACACACAGGGGGGGGAGACCCAGTACTTC.

V gene TRBV5-6 combines with J gene TRBJ2-2; TRBD2 matches 8 bases. Germline V gene sequence: CDR1 SGHDT, CDR2 YYEEEE. The CDR3 length is 16 residues. V gave up 0 bases and J gave up 7 bases; unmatched junction bases: 8. The CDR3 DNA reads as TGTGCCAGCAGCTTGGCACTCGGGGGGGCCGTCGGGGAGCTGTTTTTT. Its translation is CASSLALGGAVGELFF.

This clone was detected only a few times. This chain joins TRBV30 and TRBJ1-1; possibly TRBD1 for D (5 bases). This CDR3 is 13 amino acids long. Germline V gives CDR1 GTSNPN, CDR2 SVGIG (reference sequence). Trimming removed 3 bases from V and 4 bases from J, with 12 bases in between. Written as DNA, the CDR3 is TGTGCCTGGAGCCCCGGGGACTTCACTGAAGCTTTCTTT. Translation: CAWSPGDFTEAFF. Drawing the rest from reference TRBV30 and TRBJ1-1, the complete variable domain is SQTIHQWPATLVQPVGSPLSLECTVEGTSNPNLYWYRQAAGRGLQLLFYSVGIGQISSEVPQNLSASRPQDRQFILSSKKLLLSDSGFYLCAWSPGDFTEAFFGQGTRLTVV.